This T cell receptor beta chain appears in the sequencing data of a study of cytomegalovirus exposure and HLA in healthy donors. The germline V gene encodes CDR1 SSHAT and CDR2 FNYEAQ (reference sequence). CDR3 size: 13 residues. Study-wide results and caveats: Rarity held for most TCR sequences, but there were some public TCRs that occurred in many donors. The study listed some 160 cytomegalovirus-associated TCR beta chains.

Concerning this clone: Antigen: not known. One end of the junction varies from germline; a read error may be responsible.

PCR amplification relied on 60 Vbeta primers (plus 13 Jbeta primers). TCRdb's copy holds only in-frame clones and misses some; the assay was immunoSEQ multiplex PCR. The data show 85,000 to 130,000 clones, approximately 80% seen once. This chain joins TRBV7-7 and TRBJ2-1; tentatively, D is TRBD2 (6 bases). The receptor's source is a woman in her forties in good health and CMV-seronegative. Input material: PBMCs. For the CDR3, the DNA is TGTGCTAGCACCCCTTTTAACGGGGGTGAGCAGTTCTTC. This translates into CASTPFNGGEQFF.